This TCR beta chain came from a study of T cell responses to AZD1222 COVID-19 vaccine. A note on this clone: Its antigen is still unknown.

Findings of the study overall: Distributed over spike, vaccine-associated CD4 TCRs predominated at 160-218 and 743-854. Mostly white British, mostly female donors; authors suggested clonal diversity may be underestimated.

The CDR3 runs 12 residues. The germline V gene has CDR1 KGHSH and CDR2 LQKENI. V was cut by 4 bases and J by 5 bases, with 8 bases left in between. Generated by immunoSEQ multiplex PCR, the TCRdb table keeps only in-frame clones and is missing some. Of 77,000 or so clones in the sample, around 86% were seen once. Sequenced here: peripheral blood, sampled 28 days after the second AZD1222 dose. The chain recombines TRBV18 with TRBJ1-1; D not certain. This receptor was identified in an adult who received the AZD1222 COVID-19 vaccine. The CDR3 loop is CASSQGLTEAFF. Written as DNA, the CDR3 is TGTGCCAGCTCACAGGGCTTGACTGAAGCTTTCTTT.